These T cell receptor beta chains were read from a single sample in a study of blood T cell repertoires in COVID-19. Sequencing used immunoSEQ multiplex PCR; TCRdb keeps in-frame clones, though not all of them. The table records approximately 300,000 clones, roughly 87% of them present only once. Material: peripheral blood. These receptors all come from a man aged 18-30 years with active or convalescent COVID-19. The CDR3 runs from the conserved cysteine through the conserved F or W. Each record gives: D gene, J gene, clone size, V gene, CDR3 DNA, CDR3 protein. The D gene is left open where the match is weak. Not every row has a clone size; where given, it reads once, few, many or a size class.

TRBD2 | TRBJ2-3 | NA | TRBV5-1 | TGCGCCAGCAGCTTGGCCAGGGATAGCGGGGGAGTTACAGATACGCAGTATTTT | CASSLARDSGGVTDTQYF
TRBD1 | TRBJ2-7 | NA | TRBV7-6 | TGTGCCAGCAGCTTAGGGGCAGGGGACAGGGGGCACGAGCAGTACTTC | CASSLGAGDRGHEQYF
TRBD2 | TRBJ2-7 | NA | TRBV3-1/TRBV3-2 | TGTGCCAGCAGCCAGAATAGCGGGAGCGGCTACGAGCAGTACTTC | CASSQNSGSGYEQYF
TRBD1 | TRBJ2-7 | once | TRBV19 | TGTGCCAGTAGTTACCGCCGGGACAGGGGGCACGAGCAGTACTTC | CASSYRRDRGHEQYF
TRBD1 | TRBJ1-4 | NA | TRBV11-2 | TGTGCCAGCAGCTCCACCGGGACAGCTAATGAAAAACTGTTTTTT | CASSSTGTANEKLFF
TRBD1 | TRBJ1-2 | NA | TRBV7-6 | TGTGCCAGCAGCTTAGAAGCCGGGACAGAATATGGCTACACCTTC | CASSLEAGTEYGYTF
NA | TRBJ1-2 | NA | TRBV7-9 | TGTGCCAGCACTCTCGCTTCAGGGGCAGGTGGCTACACCTTC | CASTLASGAGGYTF
TRBD2 | TRBJ2-1 | NA | TRBV13 | TGTGCCAGCAGCATCGGACTAGCGGGAGGTGCGAATGAGCAGTTCTTC | CASSIGLAGGANEQFF
NA | TRBJ2-2 | NA | TRBV3-1/TRBV3-2 | TGTGCCAGCAGCCAAGTTAGCATGAGAGTAACCGGGGAGCTGTTTTTT | CASSQVSMRVTGELFF
NA | TRBJ1-1 | NA | TRBV9 | TGTGCCAGCAGCGCGCGGATGGCGAACACTGAAGCTTTCTTT | CASSARMANTEAFF
NA | TRBJ1-6 | NA | TRBV23-1 | TGCGCCAGCAGTCCGGGGGATAATTCACCCCTCCACTTT | CASSPGDNSPLHF
TRBD2 | TRBJ2-1 | NA | TRBV15 | TGTGCCACCAGCAGAGGGTGGGCTAGCGGTTACAATGAGCAGTTCTTC | CATSRGWASGYNEQFF
NA | TRBJ1-1 | NA | TRBV7-9 | TGTGCCAGCAGCTCGTCGGTTGGTGACACTGAAGCTTTCTTT | CASSSSVGDTEAFF
TRBD1 | TRBJ1-3 | NA | TRBV7-3 | TGTGCCAGCAGCGCCACAGGGGAGGGAAACACCATATATTTT | CASSATGEGNTIYF
TRBD1 | TRBJ1-5 | NA | TRBV10-3 | TGTGCCATCAGAGACTACCGGGACAGAAATCAGCCCCAGCATTTT | CAIRDYRDRNQPQHF
NA | TRBJ2-5 | once | TRBV9 | TGTGCCAGCTCCGCGGGGAACGTCCAAGAGACCCAGTACTTC | CASSAGNVQETQYF
TRBD2 | TRBJ2-1 | NA | TRBV29-1 | TGCAGCGCTGCTCCTCGACTAGCGCTATGGAATGAGCAGTTCTTC | CSAAPRLALWNEQFF
NA | TRBJ2-7 | few | TRBV28 | TGTGCCAGCAGTTTCCAAAACTACGAGCAGTACTTC | CASSFQNYEQYF
NA | TRBJ1-5 | NA | TRBV10-2 | TGCGCCAGCAGTAACAGGGCTAGCAATCAGCCCCAGCATTTT | CASSNRASNQPQHF
NA | TRBJ1-1 | NA | TRBV4-1 | TGCGCCAGCAGCCAAGCCGCAAGAACTACCACTGAAGCTTTCTTT | CASSQAARTTTEAFF
TRBD1 | TRBJ1-2 | NA | TRBV15 | TGTGCCACCAGCAGCCCGGGACAGTCGGATGGCTACACCTTC | CATSSPGQSDGYTF
TRBD1 | TRBJ2-1 | NA | TRBV5-6 | TGTGCCAGCAGCACCGGGACAGGGGTGGGGACAAATGAGCAGTTCTTC | CASSTGTGVGTNEQFF
NA | TRBJ2-2 | NA | TRBV2 | TGTGCCAGCAGTGTGCGAGGCACCGGGGAGCTGTTTTTT | CASSVRGTGELFF
TRBD1 | TRBJ2-5 | NA | TRBV6-2/TRBV6-3 | TGTGCCAGCAGTTACTCGCCGGACAGGCAGCAAGAGACCCAGTACTTC | CASSYSPDRQQETQYF
NA | TRBJ1-1 | NA | TRBV10-2 | TGCGCCAGCAGTTGGGGGCACACTGAAGCTTTCTTT | CASSWGHTEAFF
TRBD1 | TRBJ2-2 | NA | TRBV9 | TGTGCCAGCAGTGACCCTTACCGGGACAGAAACACCGGGGAGCTGTTTTTT | CASSDPYRDRNTGELFF
NA | TRBJ2-7 | once | TRBV7-7 | TGTGCCAGCAGCTTAGGGGGCCCCCGCTACGAGCAGTACTTC | CASSLGGPRYEQYF
NA | TRBJ1-5 | NA | TRBV27 | TGTGCCAGCAGTGTAACGGGACAAAGCAATCAGCCCCAGCATTTT | CASSVTGQSNQPQHF
NA | TRBJ1-1 | NA | TRBV19 | TGTGCCATCCGGGGGAACACTGAAGCTTTCTTT | CAIRGNTEAFF
NA | TRBJ2-7 | NA | TRBV7-9 | TGTGCCAGCAGCCTCACGAAAGTCGGATTAGCGTGGGAGCAGTACTTC | CASSLTKVGLAWEQYF
NA | TRBJ1-1 | NA | TRBV19 | TGTGCCAGTAGTATAGCGACAGCCAGTGAAGCTTTCTTT | CASSIATASEAFF
TRBD2 | TRBJ2-1 | NA | TRBV5-1 | TGCGCCAGCAGAACGACTAGCGGGAGCTCCTACAATGAGCAGTTCTTC | CASRTTSGSSYNEQFF
NA | TRBJ1-3 | once | TRBV6-6 | TGTGCCAGCAGCCTGGACAGAAACACCATATATTTT | CASSLDRNTIYF
NA | TRBJ2-7 | NA | TRBV3-1/TRBV3-2 | TGTGCCAGCAGCCAAGGGTTTAGTCGCCTCGTGTCCTCCTACGAGCAGTACTTC | CASSQGFSRLVSSYEQYF
TRBD2 | TRBJ2-7 | NA | TRBV5-1 | TGCGCCAGCAGCCCTGCGACTAGCGGGGCCTCCTACGAGCAGTACTTC | CASSPATSGASYEQYF
NA | TRBJ2-3 | NA | TRBV5-4 | TGTGCCAGCAGCTTGGACAGGTCAGATACGCAGTATTTT | CASSLDRSDTQYF
TRBD2 | TRBJ2-1 | NA | TRBV7-8 | TGTGCCAGCAGCTCTTCGAGGAGCGGGGGGTCCTACAATGAGCAGTTCTTC | CASSSSRSGGSYNEQFF
TRBD2 | TRBJ2-1 | NA | TRBV3-1/TRBV3-2 | TGTGCCAGCAGCCCAACAAGCGGGGGCAATGAGCAGTTCTTC | CASSPTSGGNEQFF
TRBD1 | TRBJ2-7 | NA | TRBV4-1 | TGCGCCAGCAGACTCCTCCCGGGACAGATCTACGAGCAGTACTTC | CASRLLPGQIYEQYF
NA | TRBJ2-1 | NA | TRBV5-1 | TGCGCCAGCAGCTTGGCCAGTAGCGCCAATGAGCAGTTCTTC | CASSLASSANEQFF
TRBD2 | TRBJ2-7 | NA | TRBV5-6 | TGTGCCAGCAGCTCACTAGCGGGGGGCCCCTACGAGCAGTACTTC | CASSSLAGGPYEQYF
NA | TRBJ2-7 | NA | TRBV15 | TGTGCCACCAGCAGAGAAAGAGACAGGTTTACCTACGAGCAGTACTTC | CATSRERDRFTYEQYF
NA | TRBJ1-1 | NA | TRBV27 | TGTGCCAGCAGTTTTGCGGGTGACACTGAAGCTTTCTTT | CASSFAGDTEAFF
NA | TRBJ2-7 | NA | TRBV28 | TGTGCCAGCAGTTTTATGACTTGGAGCTCCTACGAGCAGTACTTC | CASSFMTWSSYEQYF
TRBD1 | TRBJ2-3 | NA | TRBV7-9 | TGTGCCAGCAGCGGGCGTCCGCGGGGACAGGGCGAGGGCACAGATACGCAGTATTTT | CASSGRPRGQGEGTDTQYF
TRBD2 | TRBJ2-7 | NA | TRBV7-6 | TGTGCCAGCAGCTTGTCTGGACTAGCGGGAATCTACGAGCAGTACTTC | CASSLSGLAGIYEQYF
TRBD1 | TRBJ1-2 | NA | TRBV5-6 | TGTGCCAGCAGCGCCGGGACAGGGATGGGGTACTATGGCTACACCTTC | CASSAGTGMGYYGYTF